This TCR beta chain was obtained from a study of early T cells in non-severe SARS-CoV-2 infection. Overall study: Alpha and beta chains were unpaired, from unsorted whole-blood bulk RNA.

Trimming removed 0 bases at V and 6 bases at J, with 15 bases between. Germline-derived CDR1 and CDR2 are MNHEY and SVGAGI. The CDR3 spans 16 residues. In the library, individual cDNA molecules carried attached unique molecular identifiers. One entry per CDR3 protein, called by TCRdb with MiXCR from the 5' RACE reads. This table has roughly 100,000 distinct CDR3 sequences, approximately 14% appearing once. Study-wide results and caveats: VDJdb matching skewed toward anti-spike CD8 responses, missing private and CD4 specificities.

This clonotype was found many times. Its antigen is as yet unknown. The clonotype comes from an adult who was a healthcare worker with PCR-confirmed SARS-CoV-2 infection or an uninfected control (not recorded which). Sequencing used whole blood. The chain has TRBV6-5 and TRBJ2-1, with D perhaps matching TRBD2 (5 bases). The CDR3 bases are TGTGCCAGCAGTTACTCGTCGCTAGCAAAAAGCAATGAGCAGTTCTTC. Its protein is CASSYSSLAKSNEQFF.